Sequencing of this T cell receptor beta chain was carried out in a study of cytomegalovirus exposure and HLA in healthy donors (dated by TCRdb to about 2017). For context, the study as a whole: According to an earlier analysis of a few hundred of the donors, 200 million or so T cells yielded roughly 100 million unique TCR beta sequences and 250 to 350 Gb of sequence data. Roughly 300 gigabases of sequencing data and tens of millions of unique TCR sequences were included in an early release covering about 600 HLA-typed donors. The genetic ancestry cluster associated with self-reported Caucasian donors included 81% of the roughly 390 genotyped donors. The study aimed to test whether signatures of past pathogen exposure could be identified by cataloging public T cell receptors. Using immunosequencing, the study profiled T cell repertoires from fewer than 850 subjects and related those repertoires to cytomegalovirus serostatus. Along with the roughly 670-subject first cohort, a separate validation cohort of about 110 different subjects was used. To predict cytomegalovirus infection status, the study brought together high-throughput TCR immunosequencing, statistical association of individual TCRs with disease status, and machine learning. To study patterns of TCR occurrence, a later analysis re-analyzed previously published TCR beta repertoires from 666 donors and added high-resolution HLA genotyping. The later analysis used no new phenotypic data to find candidate immune exposures, relying instead on TCR beta sequences and their occurrence across donors. In an earlier analysis of 587 of the donors, high-throughput TCR beta sequencing was used to judge whether each TCR beta V gene segment behaved as functional or pseudogenic. Donor age, sex, ethnicity and CMV serostatus were compiled together with the repertoire data. Genome-wide SNP genotypes for about 65% of the roughly 670 donors were used in a later genetic analysis, which treated that subset as a discovery cohort. Every repertoire in the discovery cohort had been generated on one and the same sequencing platform. HLA typing covered class I and class II loci at four-digit resolution. The number of donors typed differed by locus, with 629-630 for A, B, C, DRB1 and DQB1, more than 500 for DQA1, over 600 for DPA1, and around 450 for DPB1. Because of strong linkage in the cohort, four or five DR-DQ haplotypes were treated as single units for association and clustering. On average, around 240,000 unique TCR beta nucleotide sequences were sequenced per donor among more than 350 genotyped donors of the cohort, with 15% to 20% of those sequences being non-productive.

Library method: the immunoSEQ multiplex PCR assay. For the multiplex PCR, a mixture combining 60 forward primers for TCR Vbeta segments and 13 reverse primers for TCR Jbeta segments was used. A multiplex PCR assay on genomic DNA amplified the CDR3 region of rearranged TCR beta genes. On the Illumina HiSeq System, the amplified TCR beta libraries were sequenced as 87-base-pair reads. From the authors' description of their analysis: A later analysis tallied some 79 million unique TCR beta chains across the 666 repertoires, and around 12 million of those chains were shared by two or more donors. To remove PCR and sequencing errors, raw reads were error-corrected and collapsed into unique sequences using a nearest-neighbor algorithm that merged closely related sequences. CDR3 sequences were aligned to IMGT reference sequences to assign V, D and J gene segments. For a sequence to be retained, a match of at least six nucleotides was required to both a V gene segment and a J gene segment. A rearrangement counted as productive if the CDR3 had no stop codons and remained in frame with V and J, and every other rearrangement counted as non-productive. CDR3 was defined according to IMGT convention as the region running from the second conserved V-encoded cysteine to the conserved J-encoded phenylalanine. The earlier analysis of about 640 of the donors excluded any sequence lacking an unambiguous match to a single V gene segment. In an earlier analysis of a few hundred of the donors, a V segment was called functional when productive rearrangements were above 56.7%, and segregating when the standard deviation between donors exceeded 5%. To diagnose cytomegalovirus status from the catalog of TCR beta chain sequences, a statistical classification framework was built. A later analysis assigned V and J genes by comparing TCR nucleotide sequences with IMGT/GENE-DB human TR gene sequences. Using the TCRdist pipeline, a later analysis assigned CDR3 sequences along with most-parsimonious VDJ recombination scenarios. In a later analysis, each TCR beta chain was defined by its CDR3 amino acid sequence together with its V-gene family, and reads without a unique V-gene family were excluded. In a later analysis, a few hundred highly shared, low-generation-probability nucleotide sequences were removed to address suspected cross-contamination and a sequencing artifact. In a later analysis, a clonal expansion index for each public chain was calculated from normalized within-repertoire ranks of inferred template counts. In a later analysis, generation probabilities were computed with a VDJ recombination model fitted to out-of-frame rearrangements, and the resulting probabilities were checked against IGoR. In a later analysis, TCR-TCR, TCR-HLA and TCR-CMV co-occurrence was scored with hypergeometric tests, and a repertoire-size bias correction was applied to TCR pairs. A later analysis estimated false discovery rates by permuting HLA or CMV assignments 20 times. A later analysis grouped co-occurring TCRs with DBSCAN, adding TCRdist sequence similarity when clustering within HLA-allele-positive subsets. Repertoires with fewer than 30,000 or more than 120,000 public chains, plus five repertoires with anomalous nucleotide sharing, were excluded from co-occurrence clustering. Entries here come from immuneACCESS through TCRdb and include only in-frame sequences with V and J called. Some clones fail to appear in such tables; in the studies checked, an unresolved V gene covers under half of the shortfall, and the cause of the remainder is unknown. V and J calls and clone size are given by that table; D and trimming were obtained from the DNA. The sample table holds some 180,000 clones, of which 82% were seen once. Approximately 1.5% of the sample is held by the ten biggest clonotypes.

What the work shows at the level of the full study, not this receptor alone: An association between a missense DCLRE1C variant and V-gene and J-gene trimming of TCR beta chains was found in a later genetic analysis and replicated in an independent cohort. In the study, some 160 TCR beta chains were listed as associated with cytomegalovirus. A later analysis found that TCR association rates varied across HLA loci, with DRB1 alleles showing the most associated TCRs and HLA-C alleles the fewest. A group of highly shared sequence variants was considered likely to be a technical artifact of the sequencing pipeline. At a false discovery rate of 0.05, a later analysis linked some 17,000 TCR beta sequences to specific HLA alleles. According to a later analysis, most CMV-associated TCR beta chains appeared to be HLA-restricted, and the HLA associations seemed to be driven largely by CMV exposure. In an earlier analysis of over 550 of the donors, most TCR beta V segments were observed in productive rearrangements about 87% or about 30% of the time, broadly matching IMGT annotations. A further reported finding was that TCR beta sequences accurately predicted the HLA-A and HLA-B alleles for most subjects in the first cohort. Some IMGT-functional V segments, including TRBV6-2 and TRBV6-3, could not be told apart with the 87-base-pair reads, so those segments were excluded. It was suggested by the authors that the approach could potentially be generalized to other disease states and immunological phenotypes. A later analysis reported that several top co-occurrence clusters appeared linked to parvovirus B19, influenza, CMV and Epstein-Barr virus. Over 15 rarely observed V segments, including chromosome 9 orphons, were excluded from the earlier analysis of about 500 of the donors because counts were too low. In both the original and validation cohorts, the classifier was reported to diagnose cytomegalovirus status with high specificity and sensitivity. In a later analysis, HLA-associated TCR beta chains showed more clonal expansion and lower generation probabilities than non-associated chains that were equally common. Only TCR beta chains were sequenced in this cohort, and the absence of alpha or paired-chain data limited detectable features. When HLA alleles, especially DR and DQ, strongly co-occurred, attributing TCR associations to individual alleles was difficult. The only immune exposure information available for the cohort was CMV serostatus. Because HLA typing was unavailable for some donors at each locus, only the typed subset was used in association tests. Most TCR sequences were observed very rarely across donors, whereas some public TCRs were present in many individuals. According to a later genetic analysis, donors in an Asian-associated ancestry cluster had fewer N-insertions in productive TCRs than the approximately 700-donor mean. Linkage disequilibrium might explain the correlated functional status among segregating V segments, but an unknown experimental factor could not be ruled out. Sequencing depth was assumed to be roughly uniform across donors in the presence/absence analyses, though that assumption may not hold. In vitro tests confirmed that a few of the cytomegalovirus-associated TCR beta chains recognize cytomegalovirus antigens.

Between the V and J ends, shortened by 4 bases and 7 bases respectively, the junction contains 16 bases. Counted from cysteine to phenylalanine, this CDR3 has 14 amino acids. The only DNA kept is the CDR3, 42 bases in frame from the first base. CDR1 LNHDA and CDR2 SQIVND are derived from the germline V gene (reference sequence). Regarding this clone: It lacks a known antigen. Base qualities are not provided; no much larger clone lies one nucleotide away.

The cohort comprised hundreds of healthy bone marrow donors. All cohort members were sampled while nominally healthy, although unrecorded immune exposures were likely present. The donor tested CMV seronegative, placing the donor among the approximately 400 seronegative members of the cohort. A peripheral blood sample was collected from each donor, and TCR beta sequencing was performed on peripheral blood mononuclear cells. Genomic DNA was extracted from the blood cell samples with the Qiagen DNeasy Blood Extraction Kit. The clonotype comes from a man in his forties in good health and CMV-seronegative. This chain is built from TRBV19 and TRBJ1-1; the D gene is unclear. Sequencing used PBMCs. The sequenced DNA is TGTGCCAGTAGTAGAACCCCGGGAGCCTTTGAAGCTTTCTTT. This yields the protein CASSRTPGAFEAFF.